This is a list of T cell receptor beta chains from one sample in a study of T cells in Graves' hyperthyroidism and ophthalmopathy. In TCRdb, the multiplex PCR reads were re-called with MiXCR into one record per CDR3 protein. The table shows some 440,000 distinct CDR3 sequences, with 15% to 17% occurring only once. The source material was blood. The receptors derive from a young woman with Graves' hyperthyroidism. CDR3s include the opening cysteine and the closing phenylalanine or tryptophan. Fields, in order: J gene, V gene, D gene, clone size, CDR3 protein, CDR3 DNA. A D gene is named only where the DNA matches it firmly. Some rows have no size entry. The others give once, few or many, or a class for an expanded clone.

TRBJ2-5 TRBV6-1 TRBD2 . CASSEGGGGTQYF TGTGCCAGCAGTGAGGGGGGGGGGGGGACCCAGTACTTC
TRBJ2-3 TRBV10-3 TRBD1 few CAISEKGTVTDTQYF TGTGCCATCAGTGAGAAAGGGACAGTCACAGATACGCAGTATTTT
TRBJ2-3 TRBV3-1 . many CASSRITGSTDTQYF TGTGCCAGCAGCCGGATAACAGGGAGCACAGATACGCAGTATTTT
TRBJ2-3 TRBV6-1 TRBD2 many CASSPRGAGYTDTQYF TGTGCCAGCAGCCCCCGTGGAGCGGGGTACACAGATACGCAGTATTTT
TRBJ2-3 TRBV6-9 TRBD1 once CASSYDQGQGSRDTQYF TGTGCCAGCAGTTACGACCAAGGACAGGGAAGTAGAGATACGCAGTATTTT
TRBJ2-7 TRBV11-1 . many CASSPDRGEEQYF TGTGCCAGCAGCCCGGACCGAGGGGAAGAGCAGTACTTC
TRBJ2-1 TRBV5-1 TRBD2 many CASSLSGTSGSWGYNEQFF TGCGCCAGCAGCTTGTCGGGGACTAGCGGGAGTTGGGGTTACAATGAGCAGTTCTTC
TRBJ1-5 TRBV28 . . CASSYGSGSNQPQHF TGTGCCAGCAGTTACGGCTCTGGAAGCAATCAGCCCCAGCATTTT
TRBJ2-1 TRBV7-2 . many CASSLGIAPWLEQFF TGTGCCAGCAGCTTAGGAATAGCGCCCTGGTTGGAGCAGTTCTTC
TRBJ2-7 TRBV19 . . CASSIGKGGYEQYF TGTGCCAGTAGTATAGGTAAGGGAGGCTACGAGCAGTACTTC
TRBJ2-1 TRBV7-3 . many CASSLSTSVGPNEQFF TGTGCCAGCAGCTTATCTACCTCGGTCGGGCCCAATGAGCAGTTCTTC
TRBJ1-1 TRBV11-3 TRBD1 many CASSLGARGGQVNTEAFF TGTGCCAGCAGCTTAGGAGCGAGGGGGGGACAGGTGAACACTGAAGCTTTCTTT
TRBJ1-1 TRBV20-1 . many CSARRQWNTEAFF TGCAGTGCCCGACGACAATGGAACACTGAAGCTTTCTTT
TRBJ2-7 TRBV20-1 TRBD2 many CSSTGGALGEQYF TGCAGTTCCACCGGGGGGGCCCTAGGAGAGCAGTACTTC
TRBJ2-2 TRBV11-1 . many CASSPLTGELFF TGTGCCAGCAGCCCCCTGACCGGGGAGCTGTTTTTT
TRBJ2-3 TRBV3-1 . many CASSTRHLPSTDTQYF TGTGCCAGCAGCACCCGACACCTCCCTAGCACAGATACGCAGTATTTT
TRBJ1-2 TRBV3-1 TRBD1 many CASSQGTGGDGYTF TGTGCCAGCAGCCAAGGGACAGGGGGCGATGGCTACACCTTC
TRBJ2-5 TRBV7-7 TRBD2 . CASSSREPIIRTSEEETQCF TGTGCTAGCAGCAGCAGGGAACCCATAATTAGGACTAGCGAGGAAGAGACCCAGTGCTTC
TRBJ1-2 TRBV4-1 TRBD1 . CASSPKRYSGQVANYGYTF TGCGCCAGCAGCCCAAAGAGATACTCGGGACAGGTAGCCAACTATGGCTACACCTTC
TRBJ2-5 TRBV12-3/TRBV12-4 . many CASSFGVSGRETQYF TGTGCCAGCAGTTTTGGGGTGTCAGGACGGGAGACCCAGTACTTC
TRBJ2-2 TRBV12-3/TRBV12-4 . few CASRGRALNTGELFF TGTGCCAGCAGGGGTCGGGCACTCAACACCGGGGAGCTGTTTTTT
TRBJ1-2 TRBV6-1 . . CASSESELPPYGYTF TGTGCCAGCAGTGAATCGGAGCTCCCCCCCTATGGCTACACCTTC
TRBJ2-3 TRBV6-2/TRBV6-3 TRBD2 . CASSRDLAGLGGTQYF TGTGCCAGCAGCCGGGATTTGGCGGGACTAGGGGGTACGCAGTATTTT
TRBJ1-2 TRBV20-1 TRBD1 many CSARTGTGRYGYTF TGCAGTGCTAGGACCGGGACAGGGCGCTATGGCTACACCTTC
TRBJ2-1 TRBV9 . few CASSKGWASSYNEQFF TGTGCCAGCAGCAAAGGCTGGGCTAGCTCCTACAATGAGCAGTTCTTC
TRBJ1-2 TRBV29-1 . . CSVEEGAPHYGYTF TGCAGCGTTGAAGAAGGGGCGCCTCACTATGGCTACACCTTC
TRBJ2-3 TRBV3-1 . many CASSLVLGSDTQYF TGTGCCAGCAGCCTCGTACTGGGGTCAGATACGCAGTATTTT
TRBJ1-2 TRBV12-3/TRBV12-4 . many CASSFRSSYGYTF TGTGCCAGCAGTTTCCGCAGCTCCTATGGCTACACCTTC
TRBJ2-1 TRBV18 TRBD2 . CASSPSLAGGPSEQFF TGTGCCAGCTCACCTTCGCTAGCGGGAGGGCCTAGTGAGCAGTTCTTC
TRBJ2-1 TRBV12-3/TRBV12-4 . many CASSLGPGHVVYSSYNEQFF TGTGCCAGCAGTCTGGGTCCGGGACACGTAGTATATAGCTCCTACAATGAGCAGTTCTTC
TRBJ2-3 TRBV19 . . CASSITTTDTQYF TGTGCCAGTAGTATTACCACGACAGATACGCAGTATTTT
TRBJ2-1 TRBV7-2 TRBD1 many CASSSPTRDRVEVRYNEQFF TGTGCCAGCAGCTCCCCCACCCGGGACAGAGTTGAGGTACGATACAATGAGCAGTTCTTC
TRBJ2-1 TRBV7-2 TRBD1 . CASSLGRGQEQFF TGTGCCAGCAGCTTGGGCAGGGGGCAGGAGCAGTTCTTC
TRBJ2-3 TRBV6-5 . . CASSYYGTDTQYF TGTGCCAGCAGTTACTATGGCACAGATACGCAGTATTTT
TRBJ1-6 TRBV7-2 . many CASSLGGVGDSPLHF TGTGCCAGCAGCTTAGGGGGAGTGGGCGATTCACCCCTCCACTTT
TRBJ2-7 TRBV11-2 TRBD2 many CASSRGLAGSSYEQYF TGTGCCAGCAGCCGCGGACTAGCGGGGAGCTCCTACGAGCAGTACTTC
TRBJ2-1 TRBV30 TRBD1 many CAWRATEGGQGARNEQFF TGTGCCTGGAGAGCAACCGAAGGGGGTCAGGGGGCGCGGAATGAGCAGTTCTTC
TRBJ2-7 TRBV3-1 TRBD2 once CASSQFPSGAGYEQYF TGTGCCAGCAGCCAATTCCCTAGCGGAGCGGGCTACGAGCAGTACTTC
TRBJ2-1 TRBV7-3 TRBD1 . CASSRGQGILNEQFF TGTGCCAGCAGCCGGGGACAGGGCATCCTCAATGAGCAGTTCTTC
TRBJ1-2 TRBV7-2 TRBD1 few CASSSRDREGYTF TGTGCCAGCAGCTCCAGGGACAGGGAAGGCTACACCTTC
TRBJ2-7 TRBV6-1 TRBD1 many CASKFRDRVYEQYF TGTGCCAGCAAGTTCCGGGACAGGGTCTACGAGCAGTACTTC
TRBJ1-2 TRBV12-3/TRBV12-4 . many CASWVQPGRSNYGYTF TGTGCCAGCTGGGTCCAACCGGGACGGTCTAACTATGGCTACACCTTC
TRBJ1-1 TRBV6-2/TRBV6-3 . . CASSNPYGYGGRNTEAFF TGTGCCAGCAGTAACCCTTACGGTTATGGGGGTAGGAACACTGAAGCTTTCTTT
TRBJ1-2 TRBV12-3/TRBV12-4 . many CASSFLIGRRSSNYGYTF TGTGCCAGCAGTTTTTTAATCGGACGGCGATCATCTAACTATGGCTACACCTTC
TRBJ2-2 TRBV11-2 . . CASSGWRNPGELFF TGTGCCAGCAGCGGATGGAGAAACCCCGGGGAGCTGTTTTTT
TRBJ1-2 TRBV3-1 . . CASSRPQGYGYTF TGTGCCAGCAGCCGTCCACAGGGCTATGGCTACACCTTC
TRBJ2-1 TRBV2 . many CASSAGSNEQFF TGTGCCAGCAGTGCTGGCAGCAATGAGCAGTTCTTC
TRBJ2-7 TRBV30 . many CAWAFGTAGFNF .